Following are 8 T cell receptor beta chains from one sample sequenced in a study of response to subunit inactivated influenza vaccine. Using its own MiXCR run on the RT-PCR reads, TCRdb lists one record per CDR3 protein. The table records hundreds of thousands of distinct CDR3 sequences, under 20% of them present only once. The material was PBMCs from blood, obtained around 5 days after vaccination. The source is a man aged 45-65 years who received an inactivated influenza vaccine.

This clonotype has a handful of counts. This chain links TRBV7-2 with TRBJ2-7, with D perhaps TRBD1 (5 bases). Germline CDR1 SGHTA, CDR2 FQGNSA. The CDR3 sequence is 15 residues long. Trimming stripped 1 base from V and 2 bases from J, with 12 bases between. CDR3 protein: CASSLVSQGTYEQYF. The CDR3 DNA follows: TGTGCCAGCAGCTTAGTTTCCCAGGGAACCTACGAGCAGTACTTC.

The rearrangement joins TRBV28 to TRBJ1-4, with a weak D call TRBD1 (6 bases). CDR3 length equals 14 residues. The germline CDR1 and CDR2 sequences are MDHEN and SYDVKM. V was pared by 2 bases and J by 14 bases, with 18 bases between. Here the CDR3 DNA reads TGTGCCAGCAGTTTAGCGACAGGCCGAGGAAGGCTGTTTTTT. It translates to CASSLATGRGRLFF.

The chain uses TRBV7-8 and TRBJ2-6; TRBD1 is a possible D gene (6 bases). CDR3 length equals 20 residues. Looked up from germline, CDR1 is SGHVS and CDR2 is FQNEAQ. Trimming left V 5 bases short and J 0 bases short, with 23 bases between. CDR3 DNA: TGTGCCAGCAGCCGGAAATTTTCGGGGACACGAAACTCTGGGGCCAACGTCCTGACTTTC. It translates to CASSRKFSGTRNSGANVLTF.

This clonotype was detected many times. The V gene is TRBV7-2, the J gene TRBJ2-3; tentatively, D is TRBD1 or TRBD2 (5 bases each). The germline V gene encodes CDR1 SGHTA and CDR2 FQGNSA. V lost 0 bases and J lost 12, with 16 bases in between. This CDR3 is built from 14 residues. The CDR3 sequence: CASSLAGPTPTQYF. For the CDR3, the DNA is TGTGCCAGCAGCTTAGCGGGACCTACTCCCACACAGTATTTT.

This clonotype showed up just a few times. CDR3 region: CASSLAGNGPGQLFF. The CDR3 nucleotides read TGTGCCAGCAGCTTAGCGGGGAATGGTCCTGGGCAACTGTTTTTT. The V gene is TRBV7-9, the J gene TRBJ1-4; D gene uncertain. Per germline, CDR1 SEHNR and CDR2 FQNEAQ (reference sequence). V dropped 0 bases and J dropped 12 bases, with 17 bases sitting between them. This CDR3 has 15 residues.

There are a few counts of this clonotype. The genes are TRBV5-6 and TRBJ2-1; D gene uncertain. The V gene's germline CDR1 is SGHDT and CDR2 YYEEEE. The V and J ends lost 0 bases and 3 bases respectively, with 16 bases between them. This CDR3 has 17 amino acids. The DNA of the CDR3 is TGTGCCAGCAGCTTGGAAAGGGCGCGCTCGATCTACAATGAGCAGTTCTTC. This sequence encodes CASSLERARSIYNEQFF.

The CDR3 nucleotides are TGTGCCAGCAGCGCCGCCAATAGTTGGGAGACCCAGTACTTC. Residues: CASSAANSWETQYF. V and J are TRBV5-5 and TRBJ2-5; D uncertain. The CDR3 runs to 14 residues. The ends were cut back, 4 bases at V and 5 bases at J, with 15 bases in the middle. Germline lookup yields CDR1 SGHKS and CDR2 YYEKEE (reference sequence).

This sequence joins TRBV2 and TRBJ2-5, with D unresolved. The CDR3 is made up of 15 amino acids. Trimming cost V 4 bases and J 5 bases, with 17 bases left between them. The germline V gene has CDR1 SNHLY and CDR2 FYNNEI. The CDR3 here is CASSGRPPLGETQYF. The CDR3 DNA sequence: TGTGCCAGCAGTGGGCGGCCTCCACTGGGGGAGACCCAGTACTTC.